One and the same sample provided the 3 T cell receptor beta chains below, sequenced in a study of cytomegalovirus exposure and HLA in healthy donors. The PCR made use of 60 Vbeta and 13 Jbeta primers. Assay used: immunoSEQ multiplex PCR; TCRdb lists only in-frame clones, some missing. The table lists more than 85,000 clones, roughly 69% of them singletons. The sequenced material came from PBMCs. These TCRs come from a woman in her 70s in good health and CMV-seropositive.

This chain joins TRBV18 and TRBJ1-1; D might be TRBD1 (5 bases). The V gene lost 1 base and the J gene lost 3 bases, with 9 bases spanning the gap. Germline values: CDR1 KGHSH, CDR2 LQKENI. There are 14 residues in the CDR3. The CDR3 loop is CASSPRRGDTEAFF. The CDR3 DNA follows: TGTGCCAGCTCACCACGACGGGGGGACACTGAAGCTTTCTTT.

The chain links TRBV4-1 to TRBJ1-6, with D unresolved. CDR3 length: 18 residues. The V end was cut by 2 bases, the J end by 0 bases, with 14 bases between. CDR1 and CDR2 (germline): MGHRA, YSYEKL. CDR3 in DNA: TGCGCCAGCAGCCAACTCTACGGCCGGAGCTCCTATAATTCACCCCTCCACTTT. It translates to CASSQLYGRSSYNSPLHF.

The rearrangement uses TRBV13 and TRBJ1-2, with 7 nucleotides matching TRBD1. The CDR3 has 17 residues. The ends lost 5 bases at V and 8 bases at J; junction bases unmatched: 20. The germline V gene has CDR1 PRHDT and CDR2 FYEKMQ (reference sequence). The CDR3 coding sequence is TGTGCCAGCAGCAACACCATTGACAGGGATGGAGTACGGGGCTACACCTTC. Translation gives CASSNTIDRDGVRGYTF. Together with reference TRBV13 and TRBJ1-2, the CDR3 gives the full variable domain: AAGVIQSPRHLIKEKRETATLKCYPIPRHDTVYWYQQGPGQDPQFLISFYEKMQSDKGSIPDRFSAQQFSDYHSELNMSSLELGDSALYFCASSNTIDRDGVRGYTFGSGTRLTVV.